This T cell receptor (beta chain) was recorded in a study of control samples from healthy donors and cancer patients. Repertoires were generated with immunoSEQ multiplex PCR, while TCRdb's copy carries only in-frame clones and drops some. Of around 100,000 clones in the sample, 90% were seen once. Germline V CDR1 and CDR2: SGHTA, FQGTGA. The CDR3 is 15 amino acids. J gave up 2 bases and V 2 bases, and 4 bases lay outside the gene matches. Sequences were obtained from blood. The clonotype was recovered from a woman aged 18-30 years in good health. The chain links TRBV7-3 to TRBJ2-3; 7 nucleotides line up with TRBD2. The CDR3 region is CASSLSRGDTDTQYF. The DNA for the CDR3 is TGTGCCAGCAGCTTATCACGGGGGGACACAGATACGCAGTATTTT.